This section outlines one TCR beta chain sequence together with its context. Its antigen is not known. Donors, without exception, were Caucasian adults residing in Nashville, Tennessee. The sample is drawn from a study of shared clonotypes between healthy human individuals. Looking at the study overall: In total, the donors were a couple of women and a few men aged 18 to 49. Researchers assigned three CD4 naive, three CD4 memory, two CD8 naive and one CD8 memory plate to each donor. Points from the study as a whole: Sorted-subset sequencing was shown by rarefaction to be incomplete despite large depth.

This CDR3 has 13 amino acids. CDR1 MDHEN and CDR2 SYDVKM come from the germline V gene. V trimming: 5 bases; J trimming: 8 bases; junction bases outside the gene matches: 6. Sequenced by immunoSEQ multiplex PCR; TCRdb stores in-frame clones only, minus some. The profile shows 1.6 million or so clones, approximately 98.5% of them singletons. The chain recombines TRBV28 with TRBJ2-1, with TRBD2 matching over 7 bases. The sample was naive CD4+ T cells sorted from blood. Subset given: CD45RA+ positively selected. The sequence derives from a man aged 25-45 years in good health. The CDR3 DNA sequence: TGTGCCAGCAGTCAGCTAGCGGACGATGAGCAGTTCTTC. Translation: CASSQLADDEQFF. Drawing the rest from reference TRBV28 and TRBJ2-1, the complete variable domain is DVKVTQSSRYLVKRTGEKVFLECVQDMDHENMFWYRQDPGLGLRLIYFSYDVKMKEKGDIPEGYSVSREKKERFSLILESASTNQTSMYLCASSQLADDEQFFGPGTRLTVL.